This passage covers 11 T cell receptor beta chains from one sample sequenced in a study of T-cell reconstitution after alpha-beta-depleted transplantation in children. A TCRbeta library incorporating unique molecular identifiers was prepared. TCRdb re-analysed the PCR reads in MiXCR, keeping a single row per CDR3 protein. This sample yields about 170,000 distinct CDR3 sequences, of which around 10% are seen a single time; around 13% belongs to the top ten. The sample consisted of PBMCs, taken before TCRalphabeta/CD19-depleted stem cell transplant. Receptors were obtained from a boy between 2 and 10 years old with acute myeloid leukemia, due to receive a stem cell transplant.

This clonotype showed up many times. The chain joins TRBV6-4 to TRBJ2-1; 9 bases agree with TRBD2. With V trimmed by 0 bases and J by 7 bases, 4 bases remained unmatched. This CDR3 is 15 amino acids long. CDR1 MRHNA and CDR2 SNTAGT come from the germline V gene. CDR3 DNA: TGTGCCAGCAGTGACTCGGCGGGAGGGTTTAATGAGCAGTTCTTC. Translating it yields CASSDSAGGFNEQFF.

In this sample, this clonotype turned up many times. V usage is TRBV12-3 or TRBV12-4 and J usage is TRBJ1-2; D ambiguous. V lost 4 bases and J 1 base, leaving 13 bases between the germline ends. There are 15 residues in the CDR3. Here the CDR3 reads CASSSSPWGNYGYTF. CDR3 in DNA: TGTGCCAGCAGTTCATCTCCCTGGGGTAACTATGGCTACACCTTC.

This clonotype was detected ten times or more. The CDR3 here is CASSLSGASEQYF. Written as DNA, the CDR3 is TGTGCCAGCAGCTTAAGTGGGGCCTCCGAGCAGTACTTC. V gene TRBV11-1 combines with J gene TRBJ2-7, with TRBD1 as a possible D gene (5 bases). The germline V and J ends were trimmed by 2 bases and 6 bases, with 11 bases remaining between them. Per germline, CDR1 SGHAT and CDR2 FQDESV (reference sequence). The CDR3 runs to 13 residues.

This clonotype was seen repeatedly, ten times or more. The genes are TRBV12-3 or TRBV12-4 and TRBJ1-2; D is perhaps TRBD1 (5 bases). V was cut by 6 bases and J by 4 bases, with 15 bases left in between. This CDR3 is built from 14 residues. In DNA form, the CDR3 reads TGTGCCAGCAGCTCGGTCGGGGACCTCTATGGCTACACCTTC. Translated: CASSSVGDLYGYTF.

As concerns this clonotype: Germline and junction disagree at one end, which may indicate a read error. The chain employs TRBV20-1 and TRBJ2-2, with 8 nucleotides matching TRBD2. CDR1 is DFQATT and CDR2 is SNEGSKA in the germline V gene (reference sequence). The CDR3 contains 17 residues. CDR3 residues: CCARDVGSGIITGELFF. DNA for the CDR3: TGCTGTGCTAGAGATGTCGGTAGCGGGATTATTACCGGGGAGCTGTTTTTT.

Ten or more counts support this clonotype. The chain combines TRBV11-2 with TRBJ2-1, with D perhaps being TRBD1 or TRBD2 (5 bases each). Trimming shortened V by 5 bases and J by 2 bases, and 13 bases separated the two germline ends. Germline assignment: CDR1 SGHAT and CDR2 FQNNGV. CDR3 size: 15 residues. Written as DNA, the CDR3 is TGTGCCAGCAGCGCAACCCGGGGCACCTACAATGAGCAGTTCTTC. This codes for CASSATRGTYNEQFF.

This clonotype was detected ten times or more. The chain links TRBV20-1 to TRBJ2-7, with D possibly being TRBD1 or TRBD2 (5 bases each). This CDR3 region has 13 residues. Germline V gene lookup returns CDR1 DFQATT and CDR2 SNEGSKA (reference sequence). Deletions cut 6 bases from V and 4 bases from J, with 16 bases between. CDR3 amino acids: CSATAPRGYEQYV. The CDR3 DNA follows: TGCAGTGCCACGGCCCCGAGGGGATACGAGCAGTACGTC.

This clonotype was seen at least ten times. V gene TRBV5-1 combines with J gene TRBJ1-1; D is unresolved. From germline, CDR1 is SGHRS and CDR2 YFSETQ. The V end was cut by 0 bases, the J end by 2 bases, with 8 bases between. The CDR3 has 14 residues. This CDR3 reads CASSLGKLNTEAFF. Here the CDR3 DNA reads TGCGCCAGCAGCTTGGGGAAATTAAACACTGAAGCTTTCTTT.

This clonotype was seen ten or more times. V usage is TRBV7-9 and J usage is TRBJ1-4; D not certain. The V end lost 1 base, the J end lost 6 bases, and 9 bases lay between the germline ends. There are 14 residues in the CDR3. Germline assignment: CDR1 SEHNR and CDR2 FQNEAQ (reference sequence). The CDR3 loop is CASSLVETDEKLFF. CDR3 bases: TGTGCCAGCAGCTTAGTCGAGACGGATGAAAAACTGTTTTTT.

This clonotype was picked up many times. The chain combines TRBV7-2 with TRBJ2-7, with D possibly matching TRBD2 (5 bases). The CDR3 is 15 amino acids. Trimming pared 5 bases from V and 0 bases from J, leaving 14 bases between. Germline V lookup: CDR1 SGHTA, CDR2 FQGNSA. The CDR3 here is CASSADFWSSYEQYF. CDR3 bases: TGTGCCAGCAGCGCGGACTTTTGGAGCTCCTACGAGCAGTACTTC.

Ten or more counts support this clonotype. The V and J genes are TRBV29-1 and TRBJ2-2; TRBD1 aligns across 7 bases. CDR3 length: 12 amino acids. Germline trimming cut 7 bases from V and 7 bases from J; bases unmatched to any gene: 6. The V gene's germline CDR1 is SQVTM and CDR2 ANQGSEA. CDR3 in amino acids: CSANRGYGELFF. The DNA for the CDR3 is TGCAGCGCTAACAGGGGATACGGGGAGCTGTTTTTT.